This T cell receptor (beta chain) is from a study of blood T cells in healthy people across ages (dated by TCRdb to 2014 to 2015). With regard to the full study: In model experiments, template switching captured about one uniquely barcoded TCR beta cDNA molecule for every two T cells. Four age groups were formed from the donors: young (average roughly 16 years), middle-aged (roughly 38), aged (about 62) and long-lived (less than 85). To avoid experimental bias, donors of different ages were randomly spread across the sequencing lanes. The study measured age-related changes in TCR beta repertoire diversity using deep sequencing normalized with unique cDNA molecular identifiers. The study analyzed two additional independent replicas of 1 million unique cDNA reads from the same blood draw for two donors, one aged 18 to 30 and one aged 80 or older.

The library was prepared using 5' RACE. A second PCR of roughly 7 to 12 cycles was run with a J-beta primer mix and a sample-barcoded 5' primer. A template-switch 5' adaptor carrying 12 random nucleotides introduced a unique molecular identifier onto each TCR beta cDNA molecule. Each sample yielded at least 3 million CDR3-containing paired-end reads. The Mint cDNA synthesis kit, primed by a TRBC-specific oligonucleotide, was used to synthesize first-strand cDNA from all RNA. Following uracil-DNA glycosylase treatment, all cDNA underwent a first 18-cycle PCR with the universal primers M1SS and BC2_uni_R. The paper's processing steps were these. For normalization, 1 million high-quality reads, each with a distinct molecular identifier, were randomly selected from each sample. Instead of being binned into consensus sequences, reads with shared molecular identifiers were discarded. MiTCR, set to a Q25 quality threshold and the strictest error-elimination algorithm, was used for CDR3 identification, clonotype clustering and error correction. Lower-bound total TCR beta diversity was estimated with a nonparametric unseen species model using Euler transformation. In-frame beta chains were kept once TCRdb had trimmed the public reads at Q25 with fastp and called clones with MiXCR. Each CDR3 protein appears once, grouped with its most common genes and DNA. TCRdb, rather than the study authors, made the V and J calls. In all, the sample holds 1,800,000 or so distinct CDR3 sequences, and around 40% of those were seen once. Together, the top ten hold about 23% of the sample.

Study-wide conclusions, independent of this receptor: Compared with the aged group, more naive CD4+ T cells, fewer expanded clones and increased TCR diversity were shown by the long-lived group, suggesting age selection. The CMV infection status of donors was not known, potentially confounding age-related changes in expanded clonotypes. There was a strong correlation between observed TCR beta diversity and the percentage of naive T cells measured by flow cytometry. Estimates of total diversity from one million sequenced T cells were regarded as lower bounds and underestimates. Because profiling used bulk unsorted PBMCs, naive and antigen-experienced compartments could not be compared conclusively. Observed TCR beta diversity per million T cells fell roughly linearly with age, and a significant reduction was already apparent by age about 36.

The donors were 40 or so Caucasian individuals from Russia, aged roughly 6 to 100 years, who were systemically healthy. Each donor gave ten milliliters of peripheral blood, collected into EDTA-treated Vacutainer tubes. Ficoll-Paque density-gradient centrifugation was used to isolate PBMCs, with at least 6.5 million obtained per sample. Trizol reagent was used to extract total RNA from PBMCs, with at least 5 micrograms per sample. Naive CD45RAhigh/CD27high T cell percentages were measured by flow cytometry on a PBMC aliquot from every donor. Ends trimmed: V by 4 bases, J by 0 bases; bases unmatched to a gene: 7. The germline V gene encodes CDR1 LGHDT and CDR2 YNNKEL (reference sequence). Inclusive of the bounding cysteine and phenylalanine, the CDR3 is 17 residues long. This entry keeps only the CDR3 DNA: 51 bases, framed from base 1. Details on this clonotype: There is no known antigen for this receptor. Per-nucleotide qualities are absent, and no much larger clonotype sits a single base away.

Sequencing was performed on blood. In this chain, TRBV3-1 is recombined with TRBJ2-1, with 9 middle bases fitting TRBD2. This clonotype was obtained from a human donor in good health. The CDR3 amino acid sequence is: CASSPHSGGVSYNEQFF. The DNA is TGTGCCAGCAGCCCTCATAGCGGGGGTGTCTCCTACAATGAGCAGTTCTTC.